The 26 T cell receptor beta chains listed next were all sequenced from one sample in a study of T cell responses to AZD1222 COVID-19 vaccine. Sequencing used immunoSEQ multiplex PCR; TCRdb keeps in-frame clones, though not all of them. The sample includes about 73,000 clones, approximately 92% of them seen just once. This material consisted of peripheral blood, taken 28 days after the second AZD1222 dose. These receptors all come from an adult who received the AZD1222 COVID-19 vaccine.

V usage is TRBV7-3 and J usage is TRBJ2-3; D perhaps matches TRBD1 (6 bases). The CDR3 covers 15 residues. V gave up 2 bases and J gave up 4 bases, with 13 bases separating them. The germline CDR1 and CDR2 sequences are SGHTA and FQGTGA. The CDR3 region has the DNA TGTGCCAGCAGCTTACCAGGGGTGGACCCAGATACGCAGTATTTT. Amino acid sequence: CASSLPGVDPDTQYF.

CDR3 protein: CASSHSGPGSTEAFF. Written as DNA, the CDR3 is TGTGCCAGCAGCCACTCGGGACCCGGGTCCACTGAAGCTTTCTTT. This chain connects TRBV3-1 (or the pseudogene TRBV3-2) to TRBJ1-1, with D possibly TRBD1 on 5 matching bases. The germline gives CDR1 LGHDT, CDR2 YNNKEL (reference sequence). The V and J ends lost 3 bases and 4 bases respectively, with 15 bases between them. The CDR3 runs 15 residues.

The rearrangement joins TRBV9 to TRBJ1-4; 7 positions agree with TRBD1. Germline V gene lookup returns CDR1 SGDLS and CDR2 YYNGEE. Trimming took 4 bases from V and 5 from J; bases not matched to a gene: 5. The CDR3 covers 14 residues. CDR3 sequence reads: CASSSPGGNEKLFF. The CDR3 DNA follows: TGTGCCAGCAGCTCTCCAGGGGGAAATGAAAAACTGTTTTTT. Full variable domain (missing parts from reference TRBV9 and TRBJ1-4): DSGVTQTPKHLITATGQRVTLRCSPRSGDLSVYWYQQSLDQGLQFLIQYYNGEERAKGNILERFSAQQFPDLHSELNLSSLELGDSALYFCASSSPGGNEKLFFGSGTQLSVL.

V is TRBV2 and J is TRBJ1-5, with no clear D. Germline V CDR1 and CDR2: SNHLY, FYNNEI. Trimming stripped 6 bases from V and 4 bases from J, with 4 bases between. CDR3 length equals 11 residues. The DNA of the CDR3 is TGTGCCAGCAGCTTGAATCAGCCCCAGCATTTT. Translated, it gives CASSLNQPQHF.

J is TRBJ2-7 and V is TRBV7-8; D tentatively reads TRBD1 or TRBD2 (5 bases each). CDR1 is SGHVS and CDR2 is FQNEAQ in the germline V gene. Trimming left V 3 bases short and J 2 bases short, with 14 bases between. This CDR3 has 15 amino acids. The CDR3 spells CASSFGLGPPYEQYV. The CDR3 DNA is TGTGCCAGCAGCTTTGGACTGGGACCTCCCTACGAGCAGTACGTC.

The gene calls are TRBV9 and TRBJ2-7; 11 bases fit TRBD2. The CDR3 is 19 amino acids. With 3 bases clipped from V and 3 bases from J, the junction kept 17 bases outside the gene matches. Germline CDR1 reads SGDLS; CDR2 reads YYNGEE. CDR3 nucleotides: TGTGCCAGCAGCGCCCCTAGGAGAGGGGGGACTAGCGGTGTCTACGAGCAGTACTTC. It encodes CASSAPRRGGTSGVYEQYF.

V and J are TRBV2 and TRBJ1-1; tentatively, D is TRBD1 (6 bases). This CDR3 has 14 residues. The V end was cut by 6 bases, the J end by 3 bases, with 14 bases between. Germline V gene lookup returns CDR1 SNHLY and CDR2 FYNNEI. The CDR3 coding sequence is TGTGCCAGCAGGGACGGGCAGGGGTACACTGAAGCTTTCTTT. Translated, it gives CASRDGQGYTEAFF.

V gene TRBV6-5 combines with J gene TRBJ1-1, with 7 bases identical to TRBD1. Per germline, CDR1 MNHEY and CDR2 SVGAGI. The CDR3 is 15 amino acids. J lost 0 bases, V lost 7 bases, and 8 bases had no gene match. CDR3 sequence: CASTLDRMMNTEAFF. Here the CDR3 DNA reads TGTGCCAGCACTCTGGACAGGATGATGAACACTGAAGCTTTCTTT.

The CDR3 here is CASRDRAFTEAFF. The CDR3 coding sequence is TGTGCCAGCAGGGACAGGGCCTTCACTGAAGCTTTCTTT. This rearrangement joins TRBV6-5 to TRBJ1-1; 8 bases fit TRBD1. The CDR3 length is 13 residues. Losses at the gene ends were 6 bases for V and 4 bases for J; bases not matched to a gene: 4. Germline CDR1 MNHEY, CDR2 SVGAGI.

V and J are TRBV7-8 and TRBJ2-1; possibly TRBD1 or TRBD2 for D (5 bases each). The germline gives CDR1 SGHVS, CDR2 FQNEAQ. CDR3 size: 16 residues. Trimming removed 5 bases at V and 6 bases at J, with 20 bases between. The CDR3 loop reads CASSREAWAGGNEQFF. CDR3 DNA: TGTGCCAGCAGCCGAGAGGCATGGGCTGGGGGCAATGAGCAGTTCTTC. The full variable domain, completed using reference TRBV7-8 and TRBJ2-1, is GAGVSQSPRYKVAKRGQDVALRCDPISGHVSLFWYQQALGQGPEFLTYFQNEAQLDKSGLPSDRFFAERPEGSVSTLKIQRTQQEDSAVYLCASSREAWAGGNEQFFGPGTRLTVL.

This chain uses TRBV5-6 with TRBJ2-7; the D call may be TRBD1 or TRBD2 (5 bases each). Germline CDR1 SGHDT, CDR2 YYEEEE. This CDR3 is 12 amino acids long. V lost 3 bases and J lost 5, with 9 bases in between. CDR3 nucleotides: TGTGCCAGCAGCTGGGGGAGAAACGAGCAGTACGTC. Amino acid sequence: CASSWGRNEQYV.

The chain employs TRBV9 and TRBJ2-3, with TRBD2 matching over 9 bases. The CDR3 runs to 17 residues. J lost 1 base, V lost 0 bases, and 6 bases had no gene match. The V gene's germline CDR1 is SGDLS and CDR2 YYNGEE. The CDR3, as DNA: TGTGCCAGCAGCGTAGTAGGAGCGGGGGGAGGCACAGATACGCAGTATTTT. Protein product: CASSVVGAGGGTDTQYF.

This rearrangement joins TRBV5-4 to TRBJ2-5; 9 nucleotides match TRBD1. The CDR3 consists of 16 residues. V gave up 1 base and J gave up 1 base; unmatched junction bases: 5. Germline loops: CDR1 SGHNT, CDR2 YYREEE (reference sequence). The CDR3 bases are TGTGCCAGCAGCTTGCCGACAGGGGGGGGCCAAGAGACCCAGTACTTC. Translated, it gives CASSLPTGGGQETQYF.

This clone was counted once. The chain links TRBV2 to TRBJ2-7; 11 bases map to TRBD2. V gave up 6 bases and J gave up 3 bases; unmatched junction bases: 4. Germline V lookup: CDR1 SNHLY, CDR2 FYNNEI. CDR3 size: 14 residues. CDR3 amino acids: CASRAGTSGYEQYV. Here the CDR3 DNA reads TGTGCCAGCAGGGCCGGGACTAGCGGCTACGAGCAGTACGTC.

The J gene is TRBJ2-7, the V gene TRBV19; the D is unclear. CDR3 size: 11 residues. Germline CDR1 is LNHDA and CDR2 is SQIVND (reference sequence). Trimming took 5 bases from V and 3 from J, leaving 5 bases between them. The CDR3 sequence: CASSAHYEQYF. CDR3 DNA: TGTGCCAGTAGTGCTCACTACGAGCAGTACTTC.

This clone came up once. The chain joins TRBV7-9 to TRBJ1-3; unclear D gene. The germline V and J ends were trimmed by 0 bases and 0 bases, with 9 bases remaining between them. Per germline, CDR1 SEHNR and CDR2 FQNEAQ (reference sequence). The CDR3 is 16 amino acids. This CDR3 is CASSLAGTYSGNTIYF. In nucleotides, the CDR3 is TGTGCCAGCAGCTTAGCGGGCACTTACTCTGGAAACACCATATATTTT. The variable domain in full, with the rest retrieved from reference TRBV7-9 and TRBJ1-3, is DTGVSQNPRHKITKRGQNVTFRCDPISEHNRLYWYRQTLGQGPEFLTYFQNEAQLEKSRLLSDRFSAERPKGSFSTLEIQRTEQGDSAMYLCASSLAGTYSGNTIYFGEGSWLTVV.

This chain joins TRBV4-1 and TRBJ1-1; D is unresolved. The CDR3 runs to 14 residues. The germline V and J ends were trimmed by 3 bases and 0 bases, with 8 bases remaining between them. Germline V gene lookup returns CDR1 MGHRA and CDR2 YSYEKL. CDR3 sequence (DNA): TGCGCCAGCAGCCATATGGGGTTGAACACTGAAGCTTTCTTT. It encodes CASSHMGLNTEAFF.

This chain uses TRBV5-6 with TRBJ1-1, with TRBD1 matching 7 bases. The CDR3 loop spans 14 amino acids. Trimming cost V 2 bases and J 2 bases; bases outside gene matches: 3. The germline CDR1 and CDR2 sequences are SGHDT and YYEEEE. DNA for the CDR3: TGTGCCAGCAGCTTTGACAGGGTTAACACTGAAGCTTTCTTT. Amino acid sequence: CASSFDRVNTEAFF. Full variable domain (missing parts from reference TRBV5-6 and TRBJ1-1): DAGVTQSPTHLIKTRGQQVTLRCSPKSGHDTVSWYQQALGQGPQFIFQYYEEEERQRGNFPDRFSGHQFPNYSSELNVNALLLGDSALYLCASSFDRVNTEAFFGQGTRLTVV.

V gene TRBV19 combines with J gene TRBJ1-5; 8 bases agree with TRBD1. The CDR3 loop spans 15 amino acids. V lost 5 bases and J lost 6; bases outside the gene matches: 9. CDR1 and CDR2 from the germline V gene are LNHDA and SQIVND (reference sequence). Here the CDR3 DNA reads TGTGCCAGTAGTCCATACAGGGGGATATTTCAGCCCCAGCATTTT. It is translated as CASSPYRGIFQPQHF.

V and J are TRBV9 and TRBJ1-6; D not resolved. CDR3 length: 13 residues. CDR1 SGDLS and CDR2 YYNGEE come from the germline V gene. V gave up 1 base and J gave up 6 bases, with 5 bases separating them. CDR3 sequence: CASSVKGNSPLHF. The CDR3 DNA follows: TGTGCCAGCAGCGTAAAGGGTAATTCACCCCTCCACTTT.

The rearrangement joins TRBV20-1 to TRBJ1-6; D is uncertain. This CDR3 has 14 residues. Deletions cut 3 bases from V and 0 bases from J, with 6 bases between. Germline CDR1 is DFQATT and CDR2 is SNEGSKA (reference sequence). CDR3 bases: TGCAGTGCTAGTACCTCCTCCTATAATTCACCCCTCCACTTT. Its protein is CSASTSSYNSPLHF.

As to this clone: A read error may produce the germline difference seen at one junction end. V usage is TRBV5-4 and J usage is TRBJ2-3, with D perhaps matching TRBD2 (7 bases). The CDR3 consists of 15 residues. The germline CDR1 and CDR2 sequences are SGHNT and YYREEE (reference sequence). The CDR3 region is CASTLGGAVGDTQYF. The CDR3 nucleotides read TGTGCCAGCACCTTGGGGGGGGCAGTTGGAGATACGCAGTATTTT.

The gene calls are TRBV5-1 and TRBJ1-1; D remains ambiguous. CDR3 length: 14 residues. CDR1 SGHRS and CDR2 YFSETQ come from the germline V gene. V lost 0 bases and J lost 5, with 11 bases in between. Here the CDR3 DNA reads TGCGCCAGCAGCTTGGTAGGTCCGGGGACTGAAGCTTTCTTT. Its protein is CASSLVGPGTEAFF.

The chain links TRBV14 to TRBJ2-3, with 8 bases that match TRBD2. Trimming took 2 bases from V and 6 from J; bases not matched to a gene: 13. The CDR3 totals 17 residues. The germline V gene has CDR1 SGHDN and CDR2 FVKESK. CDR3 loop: CASSQPPGLVSQDTQYF. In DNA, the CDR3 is TGTGCCAGCAGCCAACCACCGGGACTAGTTTCACAGGATACGCAGTATTTT.

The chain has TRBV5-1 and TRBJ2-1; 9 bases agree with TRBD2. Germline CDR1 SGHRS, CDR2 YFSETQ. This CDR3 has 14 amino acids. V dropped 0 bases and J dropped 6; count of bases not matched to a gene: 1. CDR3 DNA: TGCGCCAGCAGCTTGGGCGGGAGGGTCAATGAGCAGTTCTTC. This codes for CASSLGGRVNEQFF.

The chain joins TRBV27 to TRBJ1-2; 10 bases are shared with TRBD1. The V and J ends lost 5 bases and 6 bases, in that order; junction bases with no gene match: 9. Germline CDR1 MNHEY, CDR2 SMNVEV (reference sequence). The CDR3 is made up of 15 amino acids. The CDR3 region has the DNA TGTGCCAGCAGTGGTCGGGACAGGGGAAACCATGGCTACACCTTC. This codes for CASSGRDRGNHGYTF.